The source of this TCR beta chain is a study of T-cell memory formation after mild COVID-19. TCR alpha and TCR beta cDNA libraries with sample barcodes and UMIs came from 5'RACE using constant-segment primers. TCRdb redid the calling of the 5' RACE reads with MiXCR, one entry per CDR3 protein. The sample records hundreds of thousands of distinct CDR3 sequences, around 15% being singletons. This clonotype has only a few counts. Antigen unknown. V was trimmed by 6 bases and J by 0 bases, leaving 14 bases between them. This CDR3 spans 15 amino acids. Germline V lookup: CDR1 LNHDA, CDR2 SQIVND (reference sequence). Findings and limits, study-wide: Most CD4+ clones that shrank were in CM and EM, while CD8+ ones turned up in EMRA. CD4/CD8 balance characterized clones contracting day 15 to 85, and CD4+ skew characterized later expanders.

The rearrangement uses TRBV19 and TRBJ1-1; D may be TRBD1 (6 bases). Sequenced input: PBMCs or a T cell subset sorted from them (not recorded which). The sequence derives from an adult woman who had mild COVID-19 (a few samples of this study predate the infection). Cell type and time point are not known. As DNA, the CDR3 is TGTGCCAGTAGCCCTTCAAGGGGGTTGAACACTGAAGCTTTCTTT. This sequence encodes CASSPSRGLNTEAFF.